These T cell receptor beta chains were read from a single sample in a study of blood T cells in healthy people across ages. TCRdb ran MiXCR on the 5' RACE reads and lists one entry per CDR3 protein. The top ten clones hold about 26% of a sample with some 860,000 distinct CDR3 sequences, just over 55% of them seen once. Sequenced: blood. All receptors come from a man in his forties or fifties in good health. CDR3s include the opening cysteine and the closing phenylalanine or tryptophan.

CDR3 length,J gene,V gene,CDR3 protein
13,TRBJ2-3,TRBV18,CASSPGITDTQYF
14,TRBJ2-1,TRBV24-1,CATSGTGVFAEQFF
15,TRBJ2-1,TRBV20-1,CSARDPSESYNEQFF
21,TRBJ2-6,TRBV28,CASSSSLRWDRESSGANVLTF
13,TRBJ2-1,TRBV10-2,CASRRELVNEQFF
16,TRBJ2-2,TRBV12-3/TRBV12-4,CASSLGLAGVTGELFF
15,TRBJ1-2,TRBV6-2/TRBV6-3,CASSPDNRNNYGYTF
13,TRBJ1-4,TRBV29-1,CSGRQGADEKLFF
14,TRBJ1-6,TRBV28,CASRPSAPNSPLHF
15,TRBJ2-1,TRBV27,CASSLIVSVYNEQFF
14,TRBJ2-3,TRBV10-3,CAISEGLGEDTQYF
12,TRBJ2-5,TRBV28,CASSSWGETQYF
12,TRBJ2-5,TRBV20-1,CSARQGSETQYF
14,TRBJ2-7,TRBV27,CASRTGGVSYEQYF
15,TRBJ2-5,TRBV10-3,CAISVILTGIHEQYF
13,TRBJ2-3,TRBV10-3,CAIRDSSGDTQYF
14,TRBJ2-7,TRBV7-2,CASSVRTDAYEQYF
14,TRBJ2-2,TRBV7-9,CASSPTVNTGELFF
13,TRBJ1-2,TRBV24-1,CATSAGHIYGYTF
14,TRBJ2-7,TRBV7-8,CASSNRDSHYEQYF
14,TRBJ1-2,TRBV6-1,CASSEGGGGDGYTF
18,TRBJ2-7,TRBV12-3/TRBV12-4,CASSAPLAGRSTSYEQYF
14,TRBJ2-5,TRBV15,CATSRDRGGETQYF
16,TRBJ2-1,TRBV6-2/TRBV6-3,CASSSGLAGPYNEQFF
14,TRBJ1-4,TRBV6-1,CASSQPRDNEKLFF
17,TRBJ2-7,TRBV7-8,CASTHRQLGHPTYEQYF
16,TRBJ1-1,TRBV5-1,CASSLGQGSRNTEAFF
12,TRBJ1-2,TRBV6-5,CASSYTGHGYTF